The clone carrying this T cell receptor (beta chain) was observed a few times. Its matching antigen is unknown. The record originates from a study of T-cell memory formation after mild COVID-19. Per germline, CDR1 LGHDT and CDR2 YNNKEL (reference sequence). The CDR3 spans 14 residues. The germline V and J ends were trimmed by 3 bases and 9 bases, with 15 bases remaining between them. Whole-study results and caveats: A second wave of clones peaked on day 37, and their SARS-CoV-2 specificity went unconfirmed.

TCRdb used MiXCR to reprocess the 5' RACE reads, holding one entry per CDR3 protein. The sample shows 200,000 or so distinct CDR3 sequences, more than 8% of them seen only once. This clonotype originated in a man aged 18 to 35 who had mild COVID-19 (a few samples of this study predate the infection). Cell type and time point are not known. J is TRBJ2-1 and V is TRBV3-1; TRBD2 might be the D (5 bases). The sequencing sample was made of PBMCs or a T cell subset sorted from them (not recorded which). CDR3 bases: TGTGCCAGCAGCCAGAAAGGACTCCGGCTTGAGCAGTTCTTC. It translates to CASSQKGLRLEQFF.